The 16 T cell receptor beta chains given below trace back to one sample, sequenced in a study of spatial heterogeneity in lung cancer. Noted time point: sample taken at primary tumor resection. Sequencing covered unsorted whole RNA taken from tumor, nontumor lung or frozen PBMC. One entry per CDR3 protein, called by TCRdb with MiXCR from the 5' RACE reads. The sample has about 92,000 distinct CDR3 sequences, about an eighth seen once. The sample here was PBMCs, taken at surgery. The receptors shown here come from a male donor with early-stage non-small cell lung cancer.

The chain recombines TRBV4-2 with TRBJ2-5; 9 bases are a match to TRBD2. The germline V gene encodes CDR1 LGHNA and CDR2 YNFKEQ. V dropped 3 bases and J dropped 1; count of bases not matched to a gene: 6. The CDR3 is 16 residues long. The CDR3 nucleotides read TGTGCCAGCAGCCAGGGGTTGACTAGCGGCCAAGAGACCCAGTACTTC. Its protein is CASSQGLTSGQETQYF.

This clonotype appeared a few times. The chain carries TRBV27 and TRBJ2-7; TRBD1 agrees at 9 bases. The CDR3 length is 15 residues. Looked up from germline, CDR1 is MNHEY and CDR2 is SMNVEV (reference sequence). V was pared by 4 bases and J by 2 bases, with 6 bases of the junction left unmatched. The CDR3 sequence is CASSSAGQGAYEQYF. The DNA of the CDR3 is TGTGCCAGCAGTTCCGCGGGACAGGGCGCCTACGAGCAGTACTTC.

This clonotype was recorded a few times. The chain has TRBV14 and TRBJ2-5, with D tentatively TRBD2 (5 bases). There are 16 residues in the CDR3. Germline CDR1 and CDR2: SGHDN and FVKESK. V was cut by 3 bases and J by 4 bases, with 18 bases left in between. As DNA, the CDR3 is TGTGCCAGCAGCCACAAACTAGGAGGTACCAGAGAGACCCAGTACTTC. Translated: CASSHKLGGTRETQYF. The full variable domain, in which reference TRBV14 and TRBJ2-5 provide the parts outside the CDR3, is EAGVTQFPSHSVIEKGQTVTLRCDPISGHDNLYWYRRVMGKEIKFLLHFVKESKQDESGMPNNRFLAERTGGTYSTLKVQPAELEDSGVYFCASSHKLGGTRETQYFGPGTRLLVL.

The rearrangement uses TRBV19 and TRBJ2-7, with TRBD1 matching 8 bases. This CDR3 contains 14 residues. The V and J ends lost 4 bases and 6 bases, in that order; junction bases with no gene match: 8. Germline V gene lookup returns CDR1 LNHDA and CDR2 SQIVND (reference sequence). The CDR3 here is CASSSLGQACEQYF. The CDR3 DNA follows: TGTGCCAGTAGTAGCTTGGGACAGGCCTGCGAGCAGTACTTC.

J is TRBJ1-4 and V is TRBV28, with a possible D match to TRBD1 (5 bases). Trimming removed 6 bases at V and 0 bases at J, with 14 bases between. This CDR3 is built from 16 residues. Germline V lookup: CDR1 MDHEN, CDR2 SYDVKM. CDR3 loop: CASRTAGTSTNEKLFF. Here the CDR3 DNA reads TGTGCCAGCAGGACCGCCGGGACCTCAACTAATGAAAAACTGTTTTTT.

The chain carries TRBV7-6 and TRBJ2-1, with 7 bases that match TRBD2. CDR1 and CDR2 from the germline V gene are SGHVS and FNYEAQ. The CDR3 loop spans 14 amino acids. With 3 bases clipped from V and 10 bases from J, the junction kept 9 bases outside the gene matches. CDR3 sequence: CASSLTPREREQFF. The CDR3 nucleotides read TGTGCCAGCAGCTTGACGCCGCGGGAGCGGGAGCAGTTCTTC.

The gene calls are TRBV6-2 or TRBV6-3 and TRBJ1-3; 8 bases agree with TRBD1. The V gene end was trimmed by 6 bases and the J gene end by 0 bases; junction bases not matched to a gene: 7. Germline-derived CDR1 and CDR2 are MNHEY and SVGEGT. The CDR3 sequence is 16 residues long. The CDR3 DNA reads TGTGCCAGCAGCGGACAGGGCAGGAACTCTGGAAACACCATATATTTT. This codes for CASSGQGRNSGNTIYF.

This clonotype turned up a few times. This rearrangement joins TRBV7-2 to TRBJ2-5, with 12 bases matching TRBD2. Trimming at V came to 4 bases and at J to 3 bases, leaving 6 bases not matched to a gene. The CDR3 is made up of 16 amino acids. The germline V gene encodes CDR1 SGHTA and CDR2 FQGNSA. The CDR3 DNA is TGTGCCAGCAGCTCAGGGAGACTAGCGGGAGAAGAGACCCAGTACTTC. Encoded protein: CASSSGRLAGEETQYF.

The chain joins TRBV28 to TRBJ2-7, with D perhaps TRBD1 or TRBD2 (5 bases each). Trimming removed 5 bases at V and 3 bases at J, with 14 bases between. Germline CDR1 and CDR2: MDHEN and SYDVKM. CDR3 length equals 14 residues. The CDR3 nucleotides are TGTGCCAGCAGTCCCGGGACGTCCATCTACGAGCAGTACTTC. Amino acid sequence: CASSPGTSIYEQYF. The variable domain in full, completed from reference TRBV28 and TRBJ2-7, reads DVKVTQSSRYLVKRTGEKVFLECVQDMDHENMFWYRQDPGLGLRLIYFSYDVKMKEKGDIPEGYSVSREKKERFSLILESASTNQTSMYLCASSPGTSIYEQYFGPGTRLTVT.

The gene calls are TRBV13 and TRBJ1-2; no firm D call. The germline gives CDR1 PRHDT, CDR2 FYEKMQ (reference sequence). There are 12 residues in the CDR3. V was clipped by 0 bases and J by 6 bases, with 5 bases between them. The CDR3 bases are TGTGCCAGCAGCTTAGGGCCTAATGGCTACACCTTC. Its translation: CASSLGPNGYTF.

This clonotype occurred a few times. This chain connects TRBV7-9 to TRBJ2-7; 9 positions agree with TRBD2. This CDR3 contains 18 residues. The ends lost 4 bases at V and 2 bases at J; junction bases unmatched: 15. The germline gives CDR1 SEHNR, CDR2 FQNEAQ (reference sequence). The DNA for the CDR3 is TGTGCCAGCAGCTCGACCAACAAGCCTAGCGGGACTCCCTACGAGCAGTACTTC. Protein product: CASSSTNKPSGTPYEQYF.

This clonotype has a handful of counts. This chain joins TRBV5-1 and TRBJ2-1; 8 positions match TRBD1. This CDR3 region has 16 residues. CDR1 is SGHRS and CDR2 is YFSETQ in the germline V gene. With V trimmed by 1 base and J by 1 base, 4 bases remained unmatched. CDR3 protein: CASSLLQGASYNEQFF. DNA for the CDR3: TGCGCCAGCAGCTTGCTGCAGGGGGCATCCTACAATGAGCAGTTCTTC.

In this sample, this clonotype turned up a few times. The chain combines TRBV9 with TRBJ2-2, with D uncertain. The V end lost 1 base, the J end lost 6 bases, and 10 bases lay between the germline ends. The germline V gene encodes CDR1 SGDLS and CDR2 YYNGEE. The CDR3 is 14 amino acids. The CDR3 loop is CASSVYGLAGELFF. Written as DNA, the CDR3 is TGTGCCAGCAGCGTATACGGGTTGGCCGGGGAGCTGTTTTTT.

CDR3: CSVEGLAEGIDSYEQYF. Here the CDR3 DNA reads TGCAGCGTTGAGGGGCTAGCGGAGGGGATCGACTCCTACGAGCAGTACTTC. The chain has TRBV29-1 and TRBJ2-7, with 7 bases lining up with TRBD2. J gave up 0 bases and V 3 bases, and 14 bases lay outside the gene matches. The germline gives CDR1 SQVTM, CDR2 ANQGSEA. The CDR3 covers 17 residues.

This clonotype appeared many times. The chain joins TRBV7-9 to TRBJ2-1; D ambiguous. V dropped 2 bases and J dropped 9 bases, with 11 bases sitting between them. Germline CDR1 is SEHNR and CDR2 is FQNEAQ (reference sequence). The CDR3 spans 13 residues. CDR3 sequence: CASSLIVEIEQFF. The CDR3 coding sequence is TGTGCCAGCAGCTTAATTGTCGAGATTGAGCAGTTCTTC.

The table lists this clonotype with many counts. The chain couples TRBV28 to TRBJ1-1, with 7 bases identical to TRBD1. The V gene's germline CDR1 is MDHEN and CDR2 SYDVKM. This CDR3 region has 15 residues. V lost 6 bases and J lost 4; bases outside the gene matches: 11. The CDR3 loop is CASRLTGQFGTEAFF. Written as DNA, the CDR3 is TGTGCCAGCAGATTAACGGGACAGTTCGGCACTGAAGCTTTCTTT.